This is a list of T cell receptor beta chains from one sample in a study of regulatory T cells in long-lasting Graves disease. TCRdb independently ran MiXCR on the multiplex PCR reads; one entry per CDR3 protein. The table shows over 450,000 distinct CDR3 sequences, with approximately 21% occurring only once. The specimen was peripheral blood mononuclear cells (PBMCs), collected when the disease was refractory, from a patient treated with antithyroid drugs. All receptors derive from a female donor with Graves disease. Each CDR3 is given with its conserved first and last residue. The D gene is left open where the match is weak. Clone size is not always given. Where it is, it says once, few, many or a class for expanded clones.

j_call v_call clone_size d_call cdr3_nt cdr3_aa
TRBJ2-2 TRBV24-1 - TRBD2 TGTGCCACCAGTGATTTGAGCCCCTCTAGCGGGAATCCTCGATTGAACACCGGGGAGCTGTTTTTT CATSDLSPSSGNPRLNTGELFF
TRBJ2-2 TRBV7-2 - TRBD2 TGTGCCAGCAGCTCCCACGGGGGGGGCACCGGGGAGCTGTTTTTT CASSSHGGGTGELFF
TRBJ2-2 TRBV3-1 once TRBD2 TGTGCCAGCAGCCAGCGTGGGACTAGCGGAATCGGTGGGGAGCTGTTTTTT CASSQRGTSGIGGELFF
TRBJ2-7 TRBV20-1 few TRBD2 TGCAGTGCTAAACTAGCGGGAGGGCCTGGGGAGCAGTACTTC CSAKLAGGPGEQYF
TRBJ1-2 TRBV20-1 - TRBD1 TGCAGTGCTATCCGGCAGGGGGGCTATGGCTACACCTTC CSAIRQGGYGYTF
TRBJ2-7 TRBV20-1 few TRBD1 TGCAGTGCATTGGGACAGGGTGTGTACGAGCAGTACTTC CSALGQGVYEQYF
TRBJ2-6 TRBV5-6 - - TGTGCCAGCTACACCGCGTCTGGGGCCAACGTCCTGACTTTC CASYTASGANVLTF
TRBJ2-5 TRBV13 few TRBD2 TGTGCCAGCAGCGCCCGGGGGGGGTCCGGGGAGACCCAGTACTTC CASSARGGSGETQYF
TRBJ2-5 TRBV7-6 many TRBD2 TGTGCCAGCAGCTTAGTTCTCCGGGGGACTAGCGGGGAGACCCAGTACTTC CASSLVLRGTSGETQYF
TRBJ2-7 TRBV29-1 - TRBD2 TGCAGCGTTGAAACCCTGACTAGCGGGTCCAACTACGAGCAGTACTTC CSVETLTSGSNYEQYF
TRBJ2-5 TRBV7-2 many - TGTGCCAGCAGCTTCGGCCTAGCAGGAGAGACCCAGTACTTC CASSFGLAGETQYF
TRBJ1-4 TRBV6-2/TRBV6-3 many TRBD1 TGTGCCAGCAGATCTAATACCGGGGACAGGGGTGGTAATGAAAAACTGTTTTTT CASRSNTGDRGGNEKLFF
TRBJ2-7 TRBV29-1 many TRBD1 TGCAGCGTCCTAACGGACAGGGGCCACGAGCAGTACTTC CSVLTDRGHEQYF
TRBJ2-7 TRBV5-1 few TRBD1 TGCGCCAGCATCCACAGGGGTGGTGAGCAGTACTTC CASIHRGGEQYF
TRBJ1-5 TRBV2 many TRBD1 TGTGCCAGCAGTGACAGGCAGGGGGGTGGTCAGCCCCAGCATTTT CASSDRQGGGQPQHF
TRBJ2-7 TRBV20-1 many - TGCAGTGCTAGAGATCCAAAGCGGGGACACTACGAGCAGTACTTC CSARDPKRGHYEQYF
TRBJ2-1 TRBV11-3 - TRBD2 TGTGCCAGCAGCTTAGATACCAGCGGGAGGGCCTATGAGCAGTTCTTC CASSLDTSGRAYEQFF
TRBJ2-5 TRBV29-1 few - TGCAGCGTTTTGGAATACCGGACAGCCCAAGAGACCCAGTACTTC CSVLEYRTAQETQYF
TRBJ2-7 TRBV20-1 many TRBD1 TGCAGTGCCCGGGGACAGGACCCCCTCGAGCAGTACTTC CSARGQDPLEQYF
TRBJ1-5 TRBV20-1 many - TGCAGTGCCACACCCGGATATAGCAATCAGCCCCAGCATTTT CSATPGYSNQPQHF
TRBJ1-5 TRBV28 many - TGTGCCAGCAGGGGCGGGGCAGGAGTAGGTCAGCCCCAGCATTTT CASRGGAGVGQPQHF
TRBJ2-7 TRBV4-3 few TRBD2 TGCGCCAGCAGCCAAGATGCGGTAGGGCTAGCGGGCTCCTACGAGCAGTACTTC CASSQDAVGLAGSYEQYF
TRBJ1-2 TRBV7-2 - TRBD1 TGTGCCAGCAGCTTAGTAGGACAGGGGGCTGTTGGAGGCTACACCTTC CASSLVGQGAVGGYTF
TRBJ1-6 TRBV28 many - TGTGCCAGCCGTAGGGAGGATAATTCACCCCTCCACTTT CASRREDNSPLHF
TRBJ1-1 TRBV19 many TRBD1 TGTGCCAGTAGGGACAGGGGGCACAACACTGAAGCTTTCTTT CASRDRGHNTEAFF
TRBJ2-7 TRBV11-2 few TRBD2 TGTGCCAGCAGCCGGACTAGCGGGGGGCTCTACGAGCAGTACTTC CASSRTSGGLYEQYF
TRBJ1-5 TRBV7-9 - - TGTGCCAGCAGCGAGGGGGTGGGGCCCCAGCATTTT CASSEGVGPQHF
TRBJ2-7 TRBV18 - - TGTGCCAGCTCAATGGCTGCAGCCTCCTACGAGCAGTACTTC CASSMAAASYEQYF
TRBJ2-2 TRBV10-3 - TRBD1 TGTGCCATCACTACACCGGGACAGGGAACCGGGGAGCTGTTTTTT CAITTPGQGTGELFF
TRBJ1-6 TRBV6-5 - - TGTGCCAGCAGTTACCGGACAGACGGCTCCTATAATTCACCCCTCCACTTT CASSYRTDGSYNSPLHF
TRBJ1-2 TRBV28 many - TGTGCCAGCAGTACGGAGGACAGATCTTTTGGCTATGGCTACACCTTC CASSTEDRSFGYGYTF
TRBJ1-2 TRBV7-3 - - TGTGCCAGCAGCTCTACCCCGGGACACCCGTATGGCTACACCTTC CASSSTPGHPYGYTF
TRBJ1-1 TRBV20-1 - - TGCAGTGCTAGAGTACCGGTAGAGGGCCTCGACTTAGAGGGCACTGAAGCTTTCTTT CSARVPVEGLDLEGTEAFF
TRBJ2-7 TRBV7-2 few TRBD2 TGTGCCAGCAGCGCGCTTCTAGCGGGAGACGACGAGCAGTACTTC CASSALLAGDDEQYF
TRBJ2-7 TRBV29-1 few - TGCAGCGTTCGGGTGGCCAGAACCTACGAGCAGTACTTC CSVRVARTYEQYF